One sample yielded the 18 T cell receptor beta chains listed below, sequenced in a study of CXCR3-negative and CXCR3-positive naive CD8 T cells. The TRB cDNA libraries were prepared by 5' RACE with UMI labels. Reprocessing the 5' RACE reads, TCRdb reports a single entry for every CDR3 protein and omits DNA. The sample totals about 62,000 distinct CDR3 sequences. The sample was naive CXCR3- CD8+ T cells from blood. Documented subset: CD45RO-CCR7+CD27+CD95- naive CD8+ T cells lacking CXCR3 (TNR3-). The receptors were sampled from a human donor in good health. Some clones in this sample may be carry-over from other donors' samples.

This chain links TRBV25-1 with TRBJ1-4; TCRdb proposes TRBD1, but this gene call is untestable without DNA. CDR1 and CDR2 from the germline V gene are MGHDK and SYGVNS. This CDR3 is 17 amino acids long. The chain's CDR3 is CASSEGRGGMMDEKLFF. The whole variable domain, filled in from reference TRBV25-1 and TRBJ1-4, reads EADIYQTPRYLVIGTGKKITLECSQTMGHDKMYWYQQDPGMELHLIHYSYGVNSTEKGDLSSESTVSRIRTEHFPLTLESARPSHTSQYLCASSEGRGGMMDEKLFFGSGTQLSVL.

The chain uses TRBV6-7 and TRBJ1-2; there is no DNA to check the TCRdb D call of TRBD1. TRBV6-7 is labeled an ORF, and its function is uncertain. The length of the CDR3 is 13 residues. CDR3 sequence: CANPDGANYGYTF.

V and J are TRBV12-3 or TRBV12-4 and TRBJ1-5; TCRdb picks TRBD1, but there is no DNA to check that call. This CDR3 has 13 residues. The CDR3: CASSTGTYQPQHF.

This rearrangement joins TRBV29-1 to TRBJ2-2; absent DNA, TCRdb's TRBD1 call cannot be checked. CDR1 and CDR2 from the germline V gene are SQVTM and ANQGSEA. The CDR3 consists of 13 residues. This CDR3 is CSAKDGSRGELFF.

CDR3 protein: CSVEWASGSPADTQYF. The V call is TRBV29-1, the J call TRBJ2-3; TCRdb designates TRBD2, a call that cannot be tested without DNA. Germline V gene lookup returns CDR1 SQVTM and CDR2 ANQGSEA. The CDR3 sequence is 16 residues long.

This chain uses TRBV10-2 with TRBJ2-7; TCRdb indicates TRBD2, and absent DNA this call remains unverified. This CDR3 comprises 13 residues. Per germline, CDR1 WSHSY and CDR2 SAAADI. CDR3 loop: CATGGTLSYEQYF.

J is TRBJ1-1 and V is TRBV7-2. The CDR3 has 13 residues. Germline values: CDR1 SGHTA, CDR2 FQGNSA. Here the CDR3 reads CASSHREGTEAFF.

The genes are TRBV29-1 and TRBJ2-1; TCRdb designates TRBD2, a call that cannot be tested without DNA. This CDR3 has 15 residues. CDR1 SQVTM and CDR2 ANQGSEA come from the germline V gene. The CDR3 sequence: CSVGDYSIPYNEQFF.

This sequence joins TRBV27 and TRBJ2-5. Germline V CDR1 and CDR2: MNHEY, SMNVEV (reference sequence). CDR3 size: 14 residues. The chain's CDR3 is CASSLDGFQETQYF.

The V and J genes are TRBV29-1 and TRBJ1-2. Germline V gene lookup returns CDR1 SQVTM and CDR2 ANQGSEA. The CDR3 loop spans 14 amino acids. CDR3 loop: CSVGGGPHGYGYTF.

The rearrangement uses TRBV28 and TRBJ2-7; there is no DNA to check the TCRdb D call of TRBD1. The germline CDR1 and CDR2 sequences are MDHEN and SYDVKM. This CDR3 region has 12 residues. CDR3 sequence: CASSFGGVEQYF. The full variable domain, completed using reference TRBV28 and TRBJ2-7, is DVKVTQSSRYLVKRTGEKVFLECVQDMDHENMFWYRQDPGLGLRLIYFSYDVKMKEKGDIPEGYSVSREKKERFSLILESASTNQTSMYLCASSFGGVEQYFGPGTRLTVT.

This CDR3 reads CASSQGRNSYNEQFF. The J gene is TRBJ2-1, the V gene TRBV4-2; TCRdb gives TRBD1 as the D gene, but with no DNA this cannot be confirmed. The CDR3 extends over 15 amino acids. The germline V gene encodes CDR1 LGHNA and CDR2 YNFKEQ.

The chain recombines TRBV20-1 with TRBJ1-4. The CDR3 has 13 amino acids. The germline V gene has CDR1 DFQATT and CDR2 SNEGSKA (reference sequence). The CDR3 sequence: CSAENGLNEKLFF.

The chain combines TRBV2 with TRBJ1-1; the TCRdb D gene call, TRBD1, has no DNA to confirm it. The CDR3 sequence is 13 residues long. Germline V CDR1 and CDR2: SNHLY, FYNNEI. The CDR3 spells CASSGQGDTEAFF.

This chain joins TRBV11-2 and TRBJ1-1. The CDR3 runs to 13 residues. Germline V lookup: CDR1 SGHAT, CDR2 FQNNGV. This CDR3 reads CASSLLVFGEAFF. The full variable domain, its missing parts supplied by reference TRBV11-2 and TRBJ1-1, is EAGVAQSPRYKIIEKRQSVAFWCNPISGHATLYWYQQILGQGPKLLIQFQNNGVVDDSQLPKDRFSAERLKGVDSTLKIQPAKLEDSAVYLCASSLLVFGEAFFGQGTRLTVV.

The V call is TRBV28, the J call TRBJ2-5; TCRdb outputs TRBD2, but without DNA this stays unchecked. This CDR3 is built from 14 residues. Germline V gene sequence: CDR1 MDHEN, CDR2 SYDVKM. The CDR3: CASSSSGGAETQYF.

The V call is TRBV19, the J call TRBJ2-1; lacking DNA, the TRBD1 call made by TCRdb goes unchecked. Germline CDR1 reads LNHDA; CDR2 reads SQIVND (reference sequence). The CDR3 extends over 14 amino acids. The CDR3 sequence is CASIGQGVYNEQFF.

CDR3 loop: CASASTAWQEETQYF. V is TRBV7-2 and J is TRBJ2-5. The length of the CDR3 is 15 residues. CDR1 is SGHTA, CDR2 FQGNSA, per germline.